One and the same sample provided the 29 T cell receptor beta chains below, sequenced in a study of breast tumors, draining lymph nodes, adjacent tissues (dated by TCRdb to 2016 to 2017). The library was generated by multiplex PCR. For sequencing, an Illumina HiSeq 2000 was employed. In TCRdb, the public reads were trimmed at Q25 with fastp and aligned with MiXCR, with productive beta chains retained. Each entry is one CDR3 protein sequence, shown with its most common DNA and genes. This sample holds roughly 17,000 distinct CDR3 sequences; approximately 42% were observed only once. 15% to 25% of the sample comes from the top ten. The sample was breast tumor tissue. All receptors derive from a female donor with breast cancer. Some clones in this sample may be carry-over from other donors' samples.

The J gene is TRBJ1-5, the V gene TRBV10-2; possibly TRBD1 for D (5 bases). The CDR3 length is 13 residues. Trimming took 4 bases from V and 4 from J, leaving 8 bases between them. CDR1 and CDR2 (germline): WSHSY, SAAADI. The CDR3 reads CASSVNRNQPQHF. The CDR3, as DNA: TGCGCCAGCAGTGTTAACAGGAATCAGCCCCAGCATTTT.

The gene calls are TRBV6-2 or TRBV6-3 and TRBJ2-1, with 7 bases matching TRBD2. The CDR3 contains 14 residues. The germline CDR1 and CDR2 sequences are MNHEY and SVGEGT. The V and J ends lost 5 bases and 8 bases, in that order; junction bases with no gene match: 9. CDR3 DNA sequence: TGTGCCAGCAGTCATGGAGGGAGGGCCGATGAGCAGTTCTTC. It codes for CASSHGGRADEQFF.

At least ten counts were recorded for this clonotype. V usage is TRBV9 and J usage is TRBJ2-1, with TRBD2 matching 9 bases. V lost 4 bases to trimming and J lost 5 bases; unmatched junction nucleotides: 10. Germline-derived CDR1 and CDR2 are SGDLS and YYNGEE. The CDR3 sequence is 16 residues long. DNA for the CDR3: TGTGCCAGCAGCAAACAAGCGGGAGGTATCGACAATGAGCAGTTCTTC. It encodes CASSKQAGGIDNEQFF.

This clonotype occurred many times. The chain recombines TRBV3-1 with TRBJ2-1, with 12 nucleotides matching TRBD2. Germline V gene lookup returns CDR1 LGHDT and CDR2 YNNKEL (reference sequence). The CDR3 runs 18 residues. After removal of 3 bases from V and 4 bases from J, the junction contained 10 bases not matched to a gene. CDR3 in DNA: TGTGCCAGCAGCCAGGAGGGGCTAGCGGGAGGGAGATACAATGAGCAGTTCTTC. This translates into CASSQEGLAGGRYNEQFF.

This clonotype appeared many times. J is TRBJ2-7 and V is TRBV5-1; no definite D call. The CDR3 has 15 amino acids. Germline V CDR1 and CDR2: SGHRS, YFSETQ. Trimming removed 0 bases from V and 7 bases from J, with 17 bases in between. CDR3 sequence (DNA): TGCGCCAGCAGCTTGGGTCGAGCCAGGTCGAGTGAGCAGTACTTC. Translating gives CASSLGRARSSEQYF.

The rearrangement uses TRBV7-9 and TRBJ2-3; D not resolved. Looked up from germline, CDR1 is SEHNR and CDR2 is FQNEAQ (reference sequence). The CDR3 totals 14 residues. V was clipped by 4 bases and J by 4 bases, with 12 bases between them. The CDR3 nucleotides read TGTGCCAGCAGCTCGCTCTATGGGGCAGATACGCAGTATTTT. Its protein is CASSSLYGADTQYF.

The J gene is TRBJ2-7, the V gene TRBV5-5; 9 bases line up with TRBD1. The CDR3 totals 15 residues. V shed 3 bases, J shed 2 bases, and the junction held 6 bases outside the gene matches. From germline, CDR1 is SGHKS and CDR2 YYEKEE (reference sequence). CDR3 sequence reads: CASSSRDRETYEQYF. The CDR3 bases are TGTGCCAGCAGCTCACGGGACAGGGAGACCTACGAGCAGTACTTC. Full variable domain (outside the CDR3, taken from reference TRBV5-5 and TRBJ2-7): DAGVTQSPTHLIKTRGQQVTLRCSPISGHKSVSWYQQVLGQGPQFIFQYYEKEERGRGNFPDRFSARQFPNYSSELNVNALLLGDSALYLCASSSRDRETYEQYFGPGTRLTVT.

This clonotype was counted ten times or more. The chain links TRBV6-5 to TRBJ2-7, with a weak D call TRBD1 (5 bases). The CDR3 covers 15 residues. Trimming removed 8 bases at V and 3 bases at J, with 20 bases between. The V gene's germline CDR1 is MNHEY and CDR2 SVGAGI. The CDR3 nucleotides are TGTGCCAGCCGGCGTACAACGGTACAGGACTACGAGCAGTACTTC. Translated, it gives CASRRTTVQDYEQYF.

The chain is built from TRBV4-3 and TRBJ2-7; TRBD2 matches at 15 bases. Germline assignment: CDR1 LGHNA and CDR2 YSLEER. Germline trimming cut 4 bases from V and 2 bases from J; bases unmatched to any gene: 6. This CDR3 comprises 17 residues. This CDR3 reads CASSPGTSGRFTYEQYF. CDR3 DNA sequence: TGCGCCAGCAGCCCGGGGACTAGCGGGAGGTTCACCTACGAGCAGTACTTC.

This clonotype was recorded at least ten times. The gene calls are TRBV12-3 or TRBV12-4 and TRBJ2-1; TRBD2 aligns across 7 bases. V shed 6 bases and J 1 base; nucleotides not matched to a gene: 15. The CDR3 is made up of 18 amino acids. The CDR3 is CASSFFLTAGVSYNEQFF. The CDR3, as DNA: TGTGCCAGCAGCTTTTTCCTGACGGCGGGAGTTTCCTACAATGAGCAGTTCTTC.

This clonotype is classed as medium-sized. V usage is TRBV20-1 and J usage is TRBJ2-2; D is unresolved. V was trimmed by 1 base and J by 3 bases, leaving 12 bases between them. CDR3 size: 15 residues. Germline CDR1 reads DFQATT; CDR2 reads SNEGSKA (reference sequence). CDR3 sequence reads: CSARVAGRDTGELFF. CDR3 coding DNA: TGCAGTGCTAGAGTTGCAGGAAGGGACACCGGGGAGCTGTTTTTT.

The V and J genes are TRBV6-4 and TRBJ1-5; D not resolved. The CDR3 length is 14 residues. Trimming took 4 bases from V and 4 from J, leaving 11 bases between them. From germline, CDR1 is MRHNA and CDR2 SNTAGT. As DNA, the CDR3 is TGTGCCAGCAGTGGGCCGGGGTTAAATCAGCCCCAGCATTTT. Encoded protein: CASSGPGLNQPQHF.

This clonotype occurred many times. The genes are TRBV4-3 and TRBJ2-7, with a tentative D call TRBD1 (6 bases). Germline CDR1 is LGHNA and CDR2 is YSLEER. The CDR3 totals 15 residues. The V end was cut by 0 bases, the J end by 3 bases, with 12 bases between. CDR3 DNA: TGCGCCAGCAGCCAAGAGCTAACAGGGAACTACGAGCAGTACTTC. Translation gives CASSQELTGNYEQYF.

By share, this clonotype counts as medium-sized. Here the CDR3 reads CASSVSSSDRPYEQYF. The CDR3 DNA sequence: TGTGCCAGCAGCGTTTCTTCGAGCGATCGCCCCTACGAGCAGTACTTC. The V gene is TRBV9, the J gene TRBJ2-7; D is uncertain. Per the germline V gene, CDR1 is SGDLS and CDR2 is YYNGEE. The CDR3 loop spans 16 amino acids. The V and J ends lost 2 bases and 2 bases respectively, with 17 bases between them.

Ten or more counts support this clonotype. The chain joins TRBV9 to TRBJ1-5; D uncertain. The ends were cut back, 0 bases at V and 5 bases at J, with 6 bases in the middle. CDR1 is SGDLS and CDR2 is YYNGEE in the germline V gene. The CDR3 is 13 residues long. CDR3 loop: CASSVGPDQPQHF. CDR3 DNA: TGTGCCAGCAGCGTAGGTCCAGATCAGCCCCAGCATTTT.

In its sample, this clonotype is medium-sized. The chain recombines TRBV7-9 with TRBJ2-2, with TRBD2 identical over 8 bases. V trimming: 5 bases; J trimming: 0 bases; junction bases outside the gene matches: 8. This CDR3 contains 17 residues. The germline gives CDR1 SEHNR, CDR2 FQNEAQ (reference sequence). Here the CDR3 reads CASSPGLANTNTGELFF. The CDR3 nucleotides read TGTGCCAGCAGCCCAGGACTAGCTAATACGAACACCGGGGAGCTGTTTTTT.

This clonotype is judged medium-sized (0.01 to 0.1%). This sequence joins TRBV15 and TRBJ2-1; maybe TRBD2 (5 bases). Germline CDR1 reads LNHNV; CDR2 reads YYDKDF (reference sequence). The CDR3 spans 15 residues. Trimming took off 1 base at V and 6 bases at J, with 13 bases between the two ends. The CDR3 DNA reads as TGTGCCACCAGCAGAGTCCAACTAGGAGTCAATGAGCAGTTCTTC. Residues: CATSRVQLGVNEQFF.

This sequence joins TRBV9 and TRBJ1-2; the match to TRBD1 covers 8 bases. V lost 4 bases to trimming and J lost 4 bases; unmatched junction nucleotides: 3. Germline CDR1 SGDLS, CDR2 YYNGEE. This CDR3 contains 13 residues. This chain's CDR3 is CASSIQGGYGYTF. The CDR3 DNA reads TGTGCCAGCAGCATACAGGGGGGCTATGGCTACACCTTC.

This clonotype was seen repeatedly, ten times or more. The chain employs TRBV10-3 and TRBJ2-7, with no clear D. Trimming removed 0 bases from V and 2 bases from J, with 8 bases in between. This CDR3 is built from 14 residues. Germline CDR1 is ENHRY and CDR2 is SYGVKD. Here the CDR3 DNA reads TGTGCCATCAGTGAGTCGACTCAGGCCTACGAGCAGTACTTC. It yields the protein CAISESTQAYEQYF.

About this clonotype: Since a much larger clone is just one base distant, this may be a read error. This sequence joins TRBV12-3 or TRBV12-4 and TRBJ1-2; D gene uncertain. The CDR3 loop spans 13 amino acids. This CDR3 is CASSLKANYGYAF. The CDR3 region has the DNA TGTGCCAGCAGTTTAAAAGCCAACTATGGCTACGCCTTC.

This clonotype was seen ten or more times. The junction shows a germline mismatch at one end, possibly a read error. This chain uses TRBV7-7 with TRBJ2-6; no firm D call. CDR3 length: 14 residues. Germline V gene data show CDR1 as SSHAT and CDR2 as FNYEAQ (reference sequence). The CDR3 protein is CASSLGTGANVLTF. The CDR3 DNA reads TGTGCTAGCAGCTTAGGAACCGGGGCCAACGTCCTGACTTTC.

This clonotype was recorded at least ten times. This chain connects TRBV18 to TRBJ2-7; the D call may be TRBD1 or TRBD2 (5 bases each). In germline, CDR1 is KGHSH, CDR2 LQKENI. V shed 5 bases and J shed 4 bases, with 12 bases lying between them. The CDR3 length is 13 residues. This chain's CDR3 is CASSLGTAYEQYF. CDR3 nucleotide sequence: TGTGCCAGCTCATTAGGGACGGCATACGAGCAGTACTTC.

This clonotype was recorded many times. This rearrangement joins TRBV6-6 to TRBJ1-2, with no clear D. The CDR3 totals 12 residues. Trimming took 6 bases from V and 3 from J, leaving 8 bases between them. Looked up from germline, CDR1 is MNHNY and CDR2 is SVGAGI (reference sequence). In nucleotides, the CDR3 is TGTGCCAGCAGCGTCCAGGACTATGGCTACACCTTC. Amino acid sequence: CASSVQDYGYTF.

V and J are TRBV12-3 or TRBV12-4 and TRBJ2-1; 16 bases are a match to TRBD2. This CDR3 has 18 amino acids. V was clipped by 6 bases and J by 2 bases; unmatched bases: 7. The CDR3 sequence is CASRSSGTSGRAYNEQFF. The CDR3 bases are TGTGCCAGCAGGTCCTCCGGGACTAGCGGGAGGGCCTACAATGAGCAGTTCTTC.

This clonotype showed up just once. Compared with germline, one end of the junction differs, possibly owing to a read error. The chain joins TRBV15 to TRBJ2-5; D is possibly TRBD2 (5 bases). Germline lookup yields CDR1 LNHNV and CDR2 YYDKDF (reference sequence). The CDR3 loop spans 15 amino acids. In DNA, the CDR3 is TGTGCCACCAGCAGACCCTCGGGGTTCGAAGAGACCCGGTACTTC. This sequence encodes CATSRPSGFEETRYF.

This clonotype was detected ten times or more. A single base separates this from a much larger clone, so it may be a read error. The chain is built from TRBV6-5 and TRBJ2-7; a possible D gene is TRBD1 (5 bases). The CDR3 covers 13 residues. From germline, CDR1 is MNHEY and CDR2 SVGAGI. The CDR3 is CTSTPGKVREQYF. DNA of the CDR3: TGTACCAGCACTCCAGGGAAAGTTCGCGAGCAGTACTTC.

The chain carries TRBV4-2 and TRBJ2-3; the match to TRBD2 covers 8 bases. The V gene end was trimmed by 4 bases and the J gene end by 2 bases; junction bases not matched to a gene: 17. This CDR3 contains 19 residues. Germline lookup yields CDR1 LGHNA and CDR2 YNFKEQ. CDR3 sequence (DNA): TGTGCCAGCAGCCTTTCGGGGGGGGTAAGGGCGGGGAACACAGATACGCAGTATTTT. This encodes CASSLSGGVRAGNTDTQYF.

In this sample, this clonotype turned up many times. Being one base from a much bigger clone, this may be a read error. The CDR3 protein is CASSLAGTHYGYTF. The DNA for the CDR3 is TGTGCCAGCAGCTTGGCCGGAACTCACTATGGCTACACCTTC. The chain joins TRBV5-6 to TRBJ1-2, with no clear D. Trimming cost V 0 bases and J 3 bases, with 9 bases left between them. Per germline, CDR1 SGHDT and CDR2 YYEEEE. The CDR3 is 14 residues long.

This clonotype is medium-sized by share. The chain couples TRBV2 to TRBJ2-7; unclear D gene. Germline CDR1 SNHLY, CDR2 FYNNEI. With 7 bases removed from V and 3 bases from J, the gap between germline ends came to 10 bases. CDR3 size: 12 residues. CDR3 DNA sequence: TGTGCCAGCAAGGAGATCGGCTACGAGCAGTACTTC. This translates into CASKEIGYEQYF. Drawing the rest from reference TRBV2 and TRBJ2-7, the complete variable domain is EPEVTQTPSHQVTQMGQEVILRCVPISNHLYFYWYRQILGQKVEFLVSFYNNEISEKSEIFDDQFSVERPDGSNFTLKIRSTKLEDSAMYFCASKEIGYEQYFGPGTRLTVT.